This T cell receptor (beta chain) was sequenced during a study of shared clonotypes between healthy human individuals. Measured with immunoSEQ multiplex PCR; TCRdb has only the in-frame clones, and not every one. The sample shows millions of clones, 90% to 95% of them seen only once. Germline-derived CDR1 and CDR2 are SGHNT and YYREEE (reference sequence). The CDR3 sequence is 13 residues long. V shed 9 bases and J shed 2 bases, with 14 bases lying between them. The chain uses TRBV5-4 and TRBJ2-5; maybe TRBD2 (7 bases). Sequencing was done on a sample of naive CD4+ T cells sorted from blood. Subset denoted: CD45RA+ positively selected. The source is a man aged 18-30 years in good health. CDR3 in amino acids: CATWGRGQETQYF. The CDR3 nucleotides read TGTGCCACCTGGGGGCGGGGGCAAGAGACCCAGTACTTC. Complete variable domain (other parts from reference TRBV5-4 and TRBJ2-5): ETGVTQSPTHLIKTRGQQVTLRCSSQSGHNTVSWYQQALGQGPQFIFQYYREEENGRGNFPPRFSGLQFPNYSSELNVNALELDDSALYLCATWGRGQETQYFGPGTRLLVL.